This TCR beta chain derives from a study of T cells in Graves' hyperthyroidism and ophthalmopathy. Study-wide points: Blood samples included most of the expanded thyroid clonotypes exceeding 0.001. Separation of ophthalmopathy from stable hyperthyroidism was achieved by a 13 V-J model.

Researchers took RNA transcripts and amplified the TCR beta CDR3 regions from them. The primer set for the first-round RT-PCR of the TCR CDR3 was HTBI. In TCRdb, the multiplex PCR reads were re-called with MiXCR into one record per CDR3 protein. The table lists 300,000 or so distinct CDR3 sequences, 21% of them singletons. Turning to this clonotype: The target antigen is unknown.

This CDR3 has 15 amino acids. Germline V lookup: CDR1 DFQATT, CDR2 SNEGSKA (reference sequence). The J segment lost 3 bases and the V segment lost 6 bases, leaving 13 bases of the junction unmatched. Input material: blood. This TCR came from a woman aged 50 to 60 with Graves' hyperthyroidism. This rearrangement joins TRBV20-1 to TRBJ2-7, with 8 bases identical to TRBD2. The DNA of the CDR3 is TGCAGTGCCCCCCAAGATCGGGAGGGTCTCTACGAGCAGTACTTC. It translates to CSAPQDREGLYEQYF.